Each of the 13 T cell receptor beta chains below was sequenced from the same sample in a study of blood T cell repertoires in COVID-19. Assay: immunoSEQ multiplex PCR; the TCRdb copy retains only in-frame clones and omits some. This sample has around 140,000 clones, with about 80% found just once. Material for sequencing was peripheral blood. Receptors originate from a man in his 70s who had recovered from COVID-19.

This chain connects TRBV30 to TRBJ1-2, with D unclear. Germline CDR1 and CDR2: GTSNPN and SVGIG (reference sequence). V dropped 4 bases and J dropped 4 bases, with 19 bases sitting between them. The CDR3 runs to 15 residues. CDR3 in amino acids: CAWTDLGVYLYGYTF. The CDR3, as DNA: TGTGCCTGGACTGATCTCGGGGTTTATCTCTATGGCTACACCTTC. The whole variable domain, filled in from reference TRBV30 and TRBJ1-2, reads SQTIHQWPATLVQPVGSPLSLECTVEGTSNPNLYWYRQAAGRGLQLLFYSVGIGQISSEVPQNLSASRPQDRQFILSSKKLLLSDSGFYLCAWTDLGVYLYGYTFGSGTRLTVV.

The V and J genes are TRBV29-1 and TRBJ2-7, with D possibly being TRBD2 (6 bases). V lost 6 bases and J 0 bases, leaving 12 bases between the germline ends. CDR1 is SQVTM, CDR2 ANQGSEA, per germline. CDR3 length equals 13 residues. The DNA of the CDR3 is TGCAGCGTGGGCGGGGCGAGCTCCTACGAGCAGTACTTC. This translates into CSVGGASSYEQYF.

This clone was found once. The chain uses TRBV29-1 and TRBJ2-1, with 7 bases identical to TRBD1. This CDR3 is 14 amino acids long. Germline V gene data show CDR1 as SQVTM and CDR2 as ANQGSEA. Trimming at V came to 0 bases and at J to 7 bases, leaving 6 bases not matched to a gene. CDR3 residues: CSVEEQGIGNEQFF. The CDR3 nucleotides read TGCAGCGTTGAAGAACAGGGGATCGGGAATGAGCAGTTCTTC.

The chain uses TRBV24-1 and TRBJ2-3; the D is unclear. V was pared by 3 bases and J by 5 bases, with 2 bases between. Germline V CDR1 and CDR2: KGHDR, SFDVKD. This CDR3 contains 11 residues. CDR3 sequence reads: CATSDQDTQYF. The CDR3 coding sequence is TGTGCCACCAGTGATCAAGATACGCAGTATTTT.

The chain is built from TRBV9 and TRBJ1-2; D remains unclear. V was clipped by 0 bases and J by 3 bases, with 12 bases between them. The CDR3 has 15 residues. CDR1 and CDR2 (germline): SGDLS, YYNGEE. For the CDR3, the DNA is TGTGCCAGCAGCGTAGTCCCCCCCGGAGACTATGGCTACACCTTC. Translated: CASSVVPPGDYGYTF. The entire variable domain, with the rest obtained from reference TRBV9 and TRBJ1-2, is as follows: DSGVTQTPKHLITATGQRVTLRCSPRSGDLSVYWYQQSLDQGLQFLIQYYNGEERAKGNILERFSAQQFPDLHSELNLSSLELGDSALYFCASSVVPPGDYGYTFGSGTRLTVV.

The V and J genes are TRBV7-2 and TRBJ2-7, with D maybe TRBD2 (5 bases). The CDR3 extends over 13 amino acids. V was pared by 0 bases and J by 5 bases, with 8 bases between. Germline assignment: CDR1 SGHTA and CDR2 FQGNSA. The CDR3, as DNA: TGTGCCAGCAGCTTAGCGGCGGGCGACGAGCAGTACTTC. Its protein is CASSLAAGDEQYF.

The chain couples TRBV7-9 to TRBJ2-1; 9 bases match TRBD2. The V gene end was trimmed by 5 bases and the J gene end by 10 bases; junction bases not matched to a gene: 12. The CDR3 runs to 15 residues. Germline V CDR1 and CDR2: SEHNR, FQNEAQ (reference sequence). The CDR3 coding sequence is TGTGCCAGCAGCCCTACCGGGACTAGCCCAAGGGAGCAGTTCTTC. This translates into CASSPTGTSPREQFF.

The chain employs TRBV6-5 and TRBJ2-5; D remains ambiguous. Germline V gene lookup returns CDR1 MNHEY and CDR2 SVGAGI. The V end lost 8 bases, the J end lost 5 bases, and 9 bases lay between the germline ends. The CDR3 length is 11 residues. CDR3 nucleotides: TGTGCCAGCGGTCCGGGTGAGACCCAGTACTTC. As protein: CASGPGETQYF.

The gene calls are TRBV19 and TRBJ2-1, with D possibly TRBD2 on 5 matching bases. With 4 bases removed from V and 2 bases from J, the gap between germline ends came to 9 bases. The CDR3 runs 14 residues. Germline-derived CDR1 and CDR2 are LNHDA and SQIVND (reference sequence). The CDR3 nucleotides read TGTGCCAGTAGTAGGAGCGGAACCTACAATGAGCAGTTCTTC. Translating gives CASSRSGTYNEQFF.

This chain connects TRBV27 to TRBJ2-6, with TRBD1 matching 10 bases. There are 18 residues in the CDR3. Germline CDR1 reads MNHEY; CDR2 reads SMNVEV (reference sequence). Trimming cost V 1 base and J 0 bases; bases outside gene matches: 3. CDR3 amino acids: CASSLWDRGISGANVLTF. The CDR3, as DNA: TGTGCCAGCAGTTTATGGGACAGGGGAATCTCTGGGGCCAACGTCCTGACTTTC.

This clone was observed a handful of times. This chain uses TRBV5-1 with TRBJ1-6; D may be TRBD1 (5 bases). CDR3 length equals 16 residues. Per germline, CDR1 SGHRS and CDR2 YFSETQ. V was clipped by 0 bases and J by 9 bases, with 16 bases between them. The CDR3 is CASSLEVWQGPSPLHF. The CDR3 bases are TGCGCCAGCAGCTTGGAAGTCTGGCAGGGCCCTTCACCCCTCCACTTT.

The chain couples TRBV14 to TRBJ2-5, with D perhaps matching TRBD1 (5 bases). The CDR3 runs 15 residues. CDR1 and CDR2 from the germline V gene are SGHDN and FVKESK. Trimming cost V 1 base and J 2 bases, with 11 bases left between them. CDR3 DNA: TGTGCCAGCAGCCAAGTCAAGGGGCTACAAGAGACCCAGTACTTC. Translating gives CASSQVKGLQETQYF.

This sequence joins TRBV24-1 and TRBJ2-5; maybe TRBD2 (5 bases). V was shortened by 5 bases and J by 3 bases, with 9 bases between the two germline ends. CDR3 length: 13 residues. CDR1 and CDR2 from the germline V gene are KGHDR and SFDVKD. Here the CDR3 reads CATSASGKETQYF. The CDR3 DNA follows: TGTGCCACCAGTGCCTCGGGGAAAGAGACCCAGTACTTC.